What follows are 32 T cell receptor beta chains derived from one specimen sequenced in a study of PD-L1 blockade in urothelial cancer. Generated by immunoSEQ multiplex PCR, the TCRdb table keeps only in-frame clones and is missing some. This sample yields 70,000 to 80,000 clones, of which 85% are seen a single time; about 6.2% belongs to the top ten. Time point denoted: pretreatment peripheral blood. This specimen was PBMCs, taken around atezolizumab (anti-PD-L1) treatment. Receptors were obtained from a man between 40 and 49 years old with urothelial cancer.

The CDR3, as DNA: TGTGCCACCAGCAGCAGGGGGGATAATGAAAAACTGTTTTTT. It specifies CATSSRGDNEKLFF. The chain links TRBV15 to TRBJ1-4; 7 bases agree with TRBD1. Germline V gives CDR1 LNHNV, CDR2 YYDKDF (reference sequence). The CDR3 is made up of 14 amino acids. V gave up 3 bases and J gave up 4 bases; unmatched junction bases: 2.

The chain combines TRBV19 with TRBJ1-2; 8 nucleotides match TRBD1. The CDR3 contains 13 residues. V lost 4 bases, J lost 3 bases, and 1 base stayed unmatched. Looked up from germline, CDR1 is LNHDA and CDR2 is SQIVND (reference sequence). This CDR3 is CASSKTGDYGYTF. The CDR3 DNA follows: TGTGCCAGTAGTAAGACAGGGGACTATGGCTACACCTTC.

The chain employs TRBV15 and TRBJ1-5; D is unresolved. Looked up from germline, CDR1 is LNHNV and CDR2 is YYDKDF (reference sequence). This CDR3 is 12 amino acids long. The V gene lost 5 bases and the J gene lost 7 bases, with 9 bases spanning the gap. CDR3 loop: CATSPGRQPQHF. CDR3 bases: TGTGCCACCAGCCCGGGGAGACAGCCCCAGCATTTT.

The chain combines TRBV28 with TRBJ2-1; D is unclear. Germline values: CDR1 MDHEN, CDR2 SYDVKM. There are 11 residues in the CDR3. V lost 7 bases and J lost 10, with 11 bases in between. CDR3 sequence: CASTINREQFF. DNA for the CDR3: TGTGCCAGCACCATAAATCGGGAGCAGTTCTTC.

CDR3 sequence: CASSLYGEEGYTF. CDR3 DNA: TGTGCCAGCAGTTTATATGGGGAGGAGGGCTACACCTTC. The chain joins TRBV27 to TRBJ1-2; D gene ambiguous. V was cut by 1 base and J by 8 bases, with 11 bases left in between. There are 13 residues in the CDR3. CDR1 and CDR2 (germline): MNHEY, SMNVEV (reference sequence).

This sequence joins TRBV28 and TRBJ1-2; D ambiguous. Germline V gene lookup returns CDR1 MDHEN and CDR2 SYDVKM. Trimming pared 10 bases from V and 2 bases from J, leaving 14 bases between. CDR3 length: 13 residues. CDR3 coding DNA: TGTGCCATTACCGGGAGGCAGAACTATGGCTACACCTTC. This codes for CAITGRQNYGYTF.

The gene calls are TRBV15 and TRBJ2-1, with 7 nucleotides matching TRBD2. V gave up 5 bases and J gave up 9 bases; unmatched junction bases: 10. The CDR3 is made up of 14 amino acids. The germline CDR1 and CDR2 sequences are LNHNV and YYDKDF (reference sequence). The CDR3 bases are TGTGCCACCAGCCTCCGACTAGCTCGGGGTGAGCAGTTCTTC. It codes for CATSLRLARGEQFF. The full variable domain, in which reference TRBV15 and TRBJ2-1 provide the parts outside the CDR3, is DAMVIQNPRYQVTQFGKPVTLSCSQTLNHNVMYWYQQKSSQAPKLLFHYYDKDFNNEADTPDNFQSRRPNTSFCFLDIRSPGLGDTAMYLCATSLRLARGEQFFGPGTRLTVL.

V is TRBV28 and J is TRBJ1-1; 10 bases align to TRBD1. Per germline, CDR1 MDHEN and CDR2 SYDVKM. V dropped 4 bases and J dropped 5; count of bases not matched to a gene: 10. The CDR3 totals 16 residues. CDR3 protein: CASSSGQGSKGTEAFF. In DNA form, the CDR3 reads TGTGCCAGCAGTTCGGGACAGGGGAGCAAGGGGACTGAAGCTTTCTTT.

The V gene is TRBV30, the J gene TRBJ2-3, with 10 positions matching TRBD1. Germline CDR1 GTSNPN, CDR2 SVGIG (reference sequence). V dropped 3 bases and J dropped 2; count of bases not matched to a gene: 5. The CDR3 is made up of 15 amino acids. As DNA, the CDR3 is TGTGCCTGGAGGGAGGGGACAGGGGCCACAGATACGCAGTATTTT. Amino acids: CAWREGTGATDTQYF.

CDR3 bases: TGTGCCAGCAGAACTGGCGGTTCCCGGGATCGCTACACCTTC. It translates to CASRTGGSRDRYTF. This chain connects TRBV6-5 to TRBJ1-2, with no clear D. V lost 6 bases and J 9 bases, leaving 20 bases between the germline ends. This CDR3 spans 14 amino acids. Germline values: CDR1 MNHEY, CDR2 SVGAGI.

The chain employs TRBV28 and TRBJ2-3, with 7 bases matching TRBD2. The germline gives CDR1 MDHEN, CDR2 SYDVKM. Losses at the gene ends were 5 bases for V and 5 bases for J; bases not matched to a gene: 10. CDR3 length equals 15 residues. The CDR3 nucleotides read TGTGCCAGCAGTCCCGAGGGGCGGGAGATAGATACGCAGTATTTT. As protein: CASSPEGREIDTQYF.

The chain employs TRBV6-1 and TRBJ1-4; 8 bases are a match to TRBD1. CDR1 and CDR2 (germline): MNHNS, SASEGT. The CDR3 totals 14 residues. Losses at the gene ends were 6 bases for V and 8 bases for J; bases not matched to a gene: 8. The CDR3: CASSLTGVDEKLFF. CDR3 nucleotides: TGTGCCAGCAGCCTGACAGGGGTAGACGAAAAACTGTTTTTT.

The rearrangement uses TRBV15 and TRBJ1-4, with D perhaps TRBD1 (5 bases). The CDR3 is 12 amino acids. Germline CDR1 reads LNHNV; CDR2 reads YYDKDF (reference sequence). V lost 5 bases to trimming and J lost 8 bases, with 9 bases between them. CDR3 protein: CATSWGGEKLFF. CDR3 coding DNA: TGTGCCACCAGCTGGGGGGGGGAAAAACTGTTTTTT.

V gene TRBV5-1 combines with J gene TRBJ2-5; D ambiguous. V lost 1 base, J lost 1 base, and 8 bases lay in between. The CDR3 runs to 14 residues. Germline V gene lookup returns CDR1 SGHRS and CDR2 YFSETQ. The CDR3 sequence: CASSLSGSQETQYF. In DNA form, the CDR3 reads TGCGCCAGCAGCTTGTCTGGCAGCCAAGAGACCCAGTACTTC.

The chain joins TRBV28 to TRBJ2-7, with D uncertain. Germline CDR1 reads MDHEN; CDR2 reads SYDVKM. With 4 bases removed from V and 0 bases from J, the gap between germline ends came to 16 bases. The CDR3 contains 16 residues. The CDR3 sequence: CASSSYSLRSSYEQYF. The CDR3 DNA follows: TGTGCCAGCAGTTCCTACTCTTTACGGAGCTCCTACGAGCAGTACTTC.

The chain employs TRBV28 and TRBJ1-2; D call uncertain. Looked up from germline, CDR1 is MDHEN and CDR2 is SYDVKM. V lost 6 bases to trimming and J lost 4 bases, with 12 bases between them. CDR3 size: 13 residues. The CDR3 DNA reads as TGTGCCAGCAGCTCCGGGATTTTCTATGGCTACACCTTC. Protein product: CASSSGIFYGYTF.

The rearrangement joins TRBV5-4 to TRBJ2-3, with TRBD2 identical over 15 bases. The junction had 8 bases not matched to a gene; V was cut back by 3 bases and J by 12 bases. Germline V gene lookup returns CDR1 SGHNT and CDR2 YYREEE (reference sequence). The CDR3 has 15 amino acids. CDR3 sequence: CASSSGTSGRPSQYF. CDR3 bases: TGTGCCAGCAGCTCCGGGACTAGCGGGAGGCCATCCCAGTATTTT.

The rearrangement uses TRBV4-1 and TRBJ2-1, with TRBD2 matching 9 bases. Losses at the gene ends were 5 bases for V and 6 bases for J; bases not matched to a gene: 11. This CDR3 has 16 amino acids. Germline V gives CDR1 MGHRA, CDR2 YSYEKL. The CDR3: CASSSQGRGRGNEQFF. The CDR3 region has the DNA TGCGCCAGCAGCTCCCAAGGTCGCGGGAGGGGCAATGAGCAGTTCTTC.

This rearrangement joins TRBV6-1 to TRBJ2-7; no definite D call. The length of the CDR3 is 15 residues. Germline V gene data show CDR1 as MNHNS and CDR2 as SASEGT. V was clipped by 0 bases and J by 0 bases, with 9 bases between them. CDR3 region: CASSEASGSSYEQYF. CDR3 coding DNA: TGTGCCAGCAGTGAAGCGTCAGGCAGCTCCTACGAGCAGTACTTC.

This clone was counted a single time. The chain joins TRBV7-8 to TRBJ2-3; the match to TRBD2 covers 11 bases. In germline, CDR1 is SGHVS, CDR2 FQNEAQ. Germline trimming cut 0 bases from V and 6 bases from J; bases unmatched to any gene: 5. The CDR3 loop spans 16 amino acids. The CDR3 sequence: CASSLATSGNADTQYF. The CDR3 nucleotides are TGTGCCAGCAGCTTAGCGACTAGCGGGAATGCTGATACGCAGTATTTT.

The chain is built from TRBV19 and TRBJ2-7, with 9 bases that match TRBD2. The CDR3 spans 16 residues. Trimming at V came to 3 bases and at J to 2 bases, leaving 8 bases not matched to a gene. Germline assignment: CDR1 LNHDA and CDR2 SQIVND (reference sequence). The chain's CDR3 is CASSMDGLASTYEQYF. The DNA of the CDR3 is TGTGCCAGTAGTATGGACGGACTAGCGTCAACCTACGAGCAGTACTTC.

The table lists this clone with a few counts. The chain has TRBV14 and TRBJ2-1; maybe TRBD2 (6 bases). Germline CDR1 is SGHDN and CDR2 is FVKESK. This CDR3 is 15 amino acids long. V was shortened by 7 bases and J by 5 bases, with 18 bases between the two germline ends. This chain's CDR3 is CASKDGPSGDNEQFF. CDR3 sequence (DNA): TGTGCCAGCAAGGACGGGCCCTCGGGGGACAATGAGCAGTTCTTC. Combining the CDR3 with reference TRBV14 and TRBJ2-1 gives the whole variable domain EAGVTQFPSHSVIEKGQTVTLRCDPISGHDNLYWYRRVMGKEIKFLLHFVKESKQDESGMPNNRFLAERTGGTYSTLKVQPAELEDSGVYFCASKDGPSGDNEQFFGPGTRLTVL.

V and J are TRBV5-4 and TRBJ2-2; TRBD2 matches at 7 bases. Trimming removed 4 bases from V and 0 bases from J; junction bases left unmatched: 12. The CDR3 is 18 amino acids. The germline V gene has CDR1 SGHNT and CDR2 YYREEE (reference sequence). Written as DNA, the CDR3 is TGTGCCAGCAGCCCAATTAGCGGGTCTTTCCCGAACACCGGGGAGCTGTTTTTT. Its translation: CASSPISGSFPNTGELFF.

The rearrangement links TRBV7-3 to TRBJ2-5; TRBD2 matches 14 bases. V trimming: 5 bases; J trimming: 8 bases; junction bases outside the gene matches: 10. The germline CDR1 and CDR2 sequences are SGHTA and FQGTGA. The CDR3 sequence is 16 residues long. CDR3 amino acids: CASSPSPGLAGETQYF. The CDR3 DNA reads TGTGCCAGCAGCCCATCGCCGGGACTAGCGGGAGAAACCCAGTACTTC.

This clone showed up just once. The rearrangement links TRBV6-5 to TRBJ1-3, with D tentatively TRBD1 (5 bases). V was shortened by 0 bases and J by 2 bases, with 8 bases between the two germline ends. The CDR3 sequence is 15 residues long. Germline V gene data show CDR1 as MNHEY and CDR2 as SVGAGI. The CDR3 DNA sequence: TGTGCCAGCAGTTACTCTGGGGCTACTGGAAACACCATATATTTT. It encodes CASSYSGATGNTIYF.

This clone is a singleton in its sample. This chain connects TRBV7-2 to TRBJ1-1; maybe TRBD1 (5 bases). With 5 bases removed from V and 0 bases from J, the gap between germline ends came to 22 bases. Germline CDR1 reads SGHTA; CDR2 reads FQGNSA. This CDR3 has 18 residues. The CDR3, as DNA: TGTGCCAGCAGCCGCCGGTGGGGCCGGCAACTTATGAACACTGAAGCTTTCTTT. It encodes CASSRRWGRQLMNTEAFF.

The chain is built from TRBV5-6 and TRBJ1-5; D not resolved. Per germline, CDR1 SGHDT and CDR2 YYEEEE. Trimming removed 4 bases at V and 0 bases at J, with 11 bases between. CDR3 size: 15 residues. The CDR3 coding sequence is TGTGCCAGCAGCCTATGGTCTTATAGCAATCAGCCCCAGCATTTT. It translates to CASSLWSYSNQPQHF. Full variable domain (remainder filled in from reference TRBV5-6 and TRBJ1-5): DAGVTQSPTHLIKTRGQQVTLRCSPKSGHDTVSWYQQALGQGPQFIFQYYEEEERQRGNFPDRFSGHQFPNYSSELNVNALLLGDSALYLCASSLWSYSNQPQHFGDGTRLSIL.

V is TRBV5-1 and J is TRBJ2-3; 12 bases agree with TRBD2. Trimming at V came to 1 base and at J to 3 bases, leaving 3 bases not matched to a gene. Germline V gives CDR1 SGHRS, CDR2 YFSETQ. The CDR3 loop spans 16 amino acids. The CDR3 DNA reads TGCGCCAGCAGCTTGTTGACTAGCGGGAGTACAGATACGCAGTATTTT. Protein product: CASSLLTSGSTDTQYF.

The V gene is TRBV4-1, the J gene TRBJ2-1, with TRBD1 identical over 7 bases. J was trimmed by 9 bases and V by 3 bases; bases with no gene match: 8. CDR1 and CDR2 (germline): MGHRA, YSYEKL. This CDR3 is 14 amino acids long. The CDR3 here is CASSQGQKVGEQFF. DNA for the CDR3: TGCGCCAGCAGCCAGGGACAGAAGGTAGGTGAGCAGTTCTTC.

This chain connects TRBV5-4 to TRBJ1-3; 7 bases fit TRBD1. CDR1 and CDR2 (germline): SGHNT, YYREEE (reference sequence). V shed 4 bases and J 4 bases; nucleotides not matched to a gene: 5. The CDR3 has 14 amino acids. CDR3 residues: CASSRGQMGNTIYF. DNA of the CDR3: TGTGCCAGCAGCCGGGGACAGATGGGAAACACCATATATTTT.

This sequence joins TRBV27 and TRBJ1-1; D is uncertain. The germline V and J ends were trimmed by 9 bases and 0 bases, with 11 bases remaining between them. Per germline, CDR1 MNHEY and CDR2 SMNVEV (reference sequence). The CDR3 extends over 13 amino acids. CDR3 sequence reads: CASGWRLNTEAFF. DNA for the CDR3: TGTGCCAGTGGATGGAGGTTGAACACTGAAGCTTTCTTT.

The CDR3 spells CASSLLGGGEETQYF. CDR3 in DNA: TGTGCCAGCAGCTTATTAGGCGGGGGCGAAGAGACCCAGTACTTC. V and J are TRBV7-3 and TRBJ2-5; D may be TRBD2 (7 bases). The germline V and J ends were trimmed by 2 bases and 3 bases, with 13 bases remaining between them. The length of the CDR3 is 15 residues. Germline values: CDR1 SGHTA, CDR2 FQGTGA.